These 31 T cell receptor beta chains were all obtained from the same sample, sequenced in a study of T cell repertoires in cytomegalovirus infection. TCRdb re-called the reads through MiXCR, storing one row per CDR3 protein. Here the sample spans 310,000 or so distinct CDR3 sequences, about a quarter being singletons. The sequenced sample was PBMCs. The source of these receptors is a human donor in good health (CMV status not recorded). Some clones in this sample may be carry-over from other donors' samples.

V usage is TRBV12-3 or TRBV12-4 and J usage is TRBJ1-5, with D tentatively TRBD1 (5 bases). The CDR3 contains 18 residues. V was cut by 4 bases and J by 0 bases, with 19 bases left in between. CDR3 coding DNA: TGTGCCAGCAGTTCCCCCTACGGGGCAGACTATAGCAATCAGCCCCAGCATTTT. Amino acid sequence: CASSSPYGADYSNQPQHF.

This clonotype was detected a few times. This chain joins TRBV19 and TRBJ2-3, with 12 bases lining up with TRBD1. Germline-derived CDR1 and CDR2 are LNHDA and SQIVND (reference sequence). V lost 8 bases to trimming and J lost 6 bases; unmatched junction nucleotides: 9. This CDR3 region has 15 residues. The CDR3 loop is CASAPGQGAADTQYF. The CDR3 nucleotides read TGTGCCAGTGCACCGGGACAGGGGGCGGCGGATACGCAGTATTTT.

The rearrangement links TRBV20-1 to TRBJ2-1; 9 nucleotides agree with TRBD2. Germline V gene sequence: CDR1 DFQATT, CDR2 SNEGSKA (reference sequence). V lost 1 base and J lost 4; bases outside the gene matches: 5. This CDR3 contains 15 residues. The CDR3 nucleotides read TGCAGTGCTAGAGTACCGGGACTAGCTTACAATGAGCAGTTCTTC. Its protein is CSARVPGLAYNEQFF.

In its sample, this clonotype was seen many times. The rearrangement links TRBV7-2 to TRBJ2-3; perhaps TRBD2 as D (6 bases). Between the trimmed V and J ends, which lost 4 bases and 2 bases, there was a span of 13 bases. The CDR3 sequence is 15 residues long. Germline V gene data show CDR1 as SGHTA and CDR2 as FQGNSA. CDR3: CASSSSGPTTDTQYF. The CDR3 DNA sequence: TGTGCCAGCAGCTCGAGCGGGCCAACCACAGATACGCAGTATTTT.

There are many counts of this clonotype. Written as DNA, the CDR3 is TGTGCCAGCAGCTTCCCCCCATCCCCCCCCCAAAACTCAAACACAGATACGCAGTATTTT. This sequence encodes CASSFPPSPPQNSNTDTQYF. J is TRBJ2-3 and V is TRBV7-2; D is uncertain. CDR1 is SGHTA and CDR2 is FQGNSA in the germline V gene. Trimming took 3 bases from V and 2 from J, leaving 27 bases between them. This CDR3 is 20 amino acids long.

This clonotype was seen only a few times. V and J are TRBV10-3 and TRBJ2-1; D gene uncertain. The V gene lost 1 base and the J gene lost 1 base, with 8 bases spanning the gap. CDR3 length equals 15 residues. CDR1 and CDR2 from the germline V gene are ENHRY and SYGVKD. CDR3 protein: CAISEFSQSYNEQFF. As DNA, the CDR3 is TGTGCCATCAGTGAGTTCAGCCAGTCCTACAATGAGCAGTTCTTC.

This clonotype was counted ten times or more. The CDR3 sequence is CASSQGGSGNTIYF. In DNA, the CDR3 is TGTGCCAGCAGCCAAGGGGGATCTGGAAACACCATATATTTT. The J gene is TRBJ1-3, the V gene TRBV11-3; D might be TRBD1 (6 bases). The CDR3 covers 14 residues. The germline V gene has CDR1 SGHNT and CDR2 YENEEA. Trimming pared 5 bases from V and 1 base from J, leaving 9 bases between. The entire variable domain, with the rest obtained from reference TRBV11-3 and TRBJ1-3, is as follows: EAGVVQSPRYKIIEKKQPVAFWCNPISGHNTLYWYLQNLGQGPELLIRYENEEAVDDSQLPKDRFSAERLKGVDSTLKIQPAELGDSAVYLCASSQGGSGNTIYFGEGSWLTVV.

Many counts were recorded for this clonotype. This chain joins TRBV10-3 and TRBJ1-2; TRBD1 might be the D (6 bases). The CDR3 has 13 amino acids. Germline lookup yields CDR1 ENHRY and CDR2 SYGVKD. V was cut by 5 bases and J by 4 bases, with 11 bases left in between. CDR3 sequence (DNA): TGTGCCATCAGTTCAGGGGAAGTCTATGGCTACACCTTC. Translating gives CAISSGEVYGYTF.

The J gene is TRBJ1-2, the V gene TRBV29-1; a weak D match, TRBD1 (6 bases). Trimming stripped 3 bases from V and 9 bases from J, with 20 bases between. Germline lookup yields CDR1 SQVTM and CDR2 ANQGSEA. The CDR3 is made up of 14 amino acids. CDR3 sequence (DNA): TGCAGCGTTGATTGGGGGCGTCGGACTTTCAGCTACACCTTC. Translation: CSVDWGRRTFSYTF.

The chain has TRBV6-8 and TRBJ1-2; 11 positions match TRBD1. This CDR3 comprises 15 residues. CDR1 MNHGY and CDR2 SAAAGT come from the germline V gene. V lost 7 bases and J lost 3; bases outside the gene matches: 7. The CDR3 is CASTLGQGADYGYTF. The CDR3 coding sequence is TGTGCCAGCACTCTCGGACAGGGGGCGGACTATGGCTACACCTTC.

The chain couples TRBV10-2 to TRBJ2-7; 8 bases agree with TRBD1. The CDR3 length is 14 residues. V was clipped by 2 bases and J by 6 bases; unmatched bases: 6. CDR1 WSHSY and CDR2 SAAADI come from the germline V gene. Here the CDR3 reads CASSEPGQVREQYF. The DNA for the CDR3 is TGCGCCAGCAGTGAGCCGGGACAGGTCCGCGAGCAGTACTTC.

There are many counts of this clonotype. The chain carries TRBV11-3 and TRBJ2-1; unclear D gene. The CDR3 spans 17 residues. Germline CDR1 reads SGHNT; CDR2 reads YENEEA. The V gene lost 5 bases and the J gene lost 0 bases, with 17 bases spanning the gap. The CDR3 coding sequence is TGTGCCAGCAGCCACCCTCGGCGCGGATTCTCCTACAATGAGCAGTTCTTC. It translates to CASSHPRRGFSYNEQFF.

The chain recombines TRBV6-2 or TRBV6-3 with TRBJ2-7; D is unresolved. Per the germline V gene, CDR1 is MNHEY and CDR2 is SVGEGT. This CDR3 region has 13 residues. V was cut by 3 bases and J by 5 bases, with 11 bases left in between. The DNA for the CDR3 is TGTGCCAGCAGTTATCGGCAGGTCCACGAGCAGTACTTC. It specifies CASSYRQVHEQYF.

The chain recombines TRBV20-1 with TRBJ2-7; 7 bases map to TRBD1. The length of the CDR3 is 14 residues. Looked up from germline, CDR1 is DFQATT and CDR2 is SNEGSKA (reference sequence). V dropped 1 base and J dropped 5; count of bases not matched to a gene: 8. CDR3 nucleotides: TGCAGTGCTAGAGTGGTTGACAGGGTCCACGAGCAGTACTTC. This encodes CSARVVDRVHEQYF.

Regarding this clonotype: One end of the junction is discordant with germline, which a read error may explain. This chain connects TRBV2 to TRBJ2-1; TRBD1 is a possible D gene (6 bases). This CDR3 spans 15 amino acids. Germline assignment: CDR1 SNHLY and CDR2 FYNNEI. CDR3 residues: CARSEQGSSYNEQSF. The DNA of the CDR3 is TGTGCCCGCAGTGAACAGGGAAGCTCCTACAATGAGCAGTCCTTC.

J is TRBJ1-1 and V is TRBV29-1; D might be TRBD1 (6 bases). Trimming stripped 5 bases from V and 9 bases from J, with 13 bases between. Germline lookup yields CDR1 SQVTM and CDR2 ANQGSEA. CDR3 length: 11 amino acids. CDR3 bases: TGCAGCGTTATGGACAGTCGCCAAGCTTTCTTT. It is translated as CSVMDSRQAFF.

This clonotype showed up just a few times. This chain joins TRBV12-3 or TRBV12-4 and TRBJ1-5; 11 bases are a match to TRBD1. The trim removed 5 bases at V and 3 bases at J, leaving 6 bases unmatched. The CDR3 is 16 residues long. CDR3 in amino acids: CASSLGQGAYNQPQHF. The DNA for the CDR3 is TGTGCCAGCAGTCTAGGACAGGGGGCTTACAATCAGCCCCAGCATTTT.

This chain connects TRBV20-1 to TRBJ2-3; the match to TRBD1 covers 7 bases. The junction had 4 bases not matched to a gene; V was cut back by 0 bases and J by 1 base. The CDR3 length is 15 residues. Germline CDR1 is DFQATT and CDR2 is SNEGSKA (reference sequence). CDR3: CSARDLGQGTDTQYF. CDR3 bases: TGCAGTGCTAGAGATCTAGGACAGGGCACAGATACGCAGTATTTT.

This clonotype was observed a handful of times. V is TRBV7-9 and J is TRBJ1-4, with no clear D. Trimming removed 6 bases from V and 0 bases from J, with 8 bases in between. Germline CDR1 is SEHNR and CDR2 is FQNEAQ (reference sequence). CDR3 size: 14 residues. CDR3 in amino acids: CASRRTATNEKLFF. CDR3 nucleotide sequence: TGTGCCAGCAGAAGGACGGCAACTAATGAAAAACTGTTTTTT.

This clonotype was counted a few times. This chain connects TRBV19 to TRBJ1-1; D remains ambiguous. CDR1 is LNHDA, CDR2 SQIVND, per germline (reference sequence). Trimming removed 9 bases at V and 0 bases at J, with 11 bases between. The CDR3 loop spans 13 amino acids. CDR3 bases: TGTGCCAGCCGCGGACGGGTGAACACTGAAGCTTTCTTT. This gives the protein CASRGRVNTEAFF.

The CDR3 nucleotides are TGTGCCAGCGCCGAGCCGGGGGAGACCCAGTACTTC. The encoded protein is CASAEPGETQYF. The chain links TRBV12-3 or TRBV12-4 to TRBJ2-5; TRBD2 is a possible D gene (5 bases). Trimming left V 8 bases short and J 5 bases short, with 12 bases between. The CDR3 contains 12 residues.

J is TRBJ1-1 and V is TRBV30; 7 bases agree with TRBD1. CDR3 length: 14 residues. Trimming removed 2 bases from V and 1 base from J; junction bases left unmatched: 4. CDR1 is GTSNPN, CDR2 SVGIG, per germline (reference sequence). The CDR3 DNA reads TGTGCCTGGAGTTGGAGGGACAGGAACACTGAAGCTTTCTTT. Protein product: CAWSWRDRNTEAFF.

The genes are TRBV29-1 and TRBJ1-2; D not certain. CDR3 length equals 12 residues. V was trimmed by 2 bases and J by 4 bases, leaving 8 bases between them. Germline lookup yields CDR1 SQVTM and CDR2 ANQGSEA. In DNA, the CDR3 is TGCAGCGTTGAATTACGGAGCTATGGCTACACCTTC. Its protein is CSVELRSYGYTF.

This clonotype was counted a few times. The CDR3 is CASSVGERDTQYF. For the CDR3, the DNA is TGTGCCAGCAGCGTTGGTGAACGGGATACGCAGTATTTT. J is TRBJ2-3 and V is TRBV9; D gene uncertain. Germline loops: CDR1 SGDLS, CDR2 YYNGEE. V was clipped by 2 bases and J by 6 bases, with 10 bases between them. The CDR3 is made up of 13 amino acids.

V is TRBV2 and J is TRBJ1-5, with 7 bases matching TRBD1. Per the germline V gene, CDR1 is SNHLY and CDR2 is FYNNEI. The CDR3 contains 13 residues. J lost 6 bases, V lost 2 bases, and 1 base had no gene match. CDR3 nucleotide sequence: TGTGCCAGCAGTGAACAGGGGGGTCAGCCCCAGCATTTT. Translated: CASSEQGGQPQHF.

As DNA, the CDR3 is TGCAGTGCCCCCGTTGGAGTTTCTGGAAACACCATATATTTT. It codes for CSAPVGVSGNTIYF. This rearrangement joins TRBV20-1 to TRBJ1-3, with D unclear. Germline values: CDR1 DFQATT, CDR2 SNEGSKA (reference sequence). Trimming stripped 6 bases from V and 1 base from J, with 13 bases between. The CDR3 covers 14 residues.

This clonotype was seen more than once but under ten times. The V and J genes are TRBV7-9 and TRBJ2-4; possible D gene TRBD1, 5 bases. The CDR3 loop spans 13 amino acids. Germline values: CDR1 SEHNR, CDR2 FQNEAQ (reference sequence). Between the trimmed V and J ends, which lost 3 bases and 9 bases, there was a span of 12 bases. For the CDR3, the DNA is TGTGCCAGCAGCTTGGACATCGCAAGCATTCAGTACTTC. The encoded protein is CASSLDIASIQYF.

This chain uses TRBV28 with TRBJ2-1; TRBD1 matches 8 bases. The germline V gene encodes CDR1 MDHEN and CDR2 SYDVKM. This CDR3 is 17 amino acids long. V trimming: 3 bases; J trimming: 1 base; junction bases outside the gene matches: 8. Here the CDR3 reads CASSFKGTGLSYNEQFF. CDR3 DNA: TGTGCCAGCAGTTTTAAGGGGACAGGCCTTTCCTACAATGAGCAGTTCTTC. Full variable domain (missing parts from reference TRBV28 and TRBJ2-1): DVKVTQSSRYLVKRTGEKVFLECVQDMDHENMFWYRQDPGLGLRLIYFSYDVKMKEKGDIPEGYSVSREKKERFSLILESASTNQTSMYLCASSFKGTGLSYNEQFFGPGTRLTVL.

This clonotype showed up many times. This CDR3 reads CASSCEDRRNYEQYF. The CDR3 nucleotides are TGTGCCAGCAGCTGCGAGGACAGGCGAAACTACGAGCAGTACTTC. The rearrangement joins TRBV7-9 to TRBJ2-7, with 7 bases matching TRBD1. Germline CDR1 reads SEHNR; CDR2 reads FQNEAQ (reference sequence). J lost 3 bases, V lost 4 bases, and 9 bases had no gene match. This CDR3 region has 15 residues.

The chain couples TRBV19 to TRBJ2-2; the match to TRBD1 covers 7 bases. The CDR3 has 15 residues. V lost 6 bases to trimming and J lost 6 bases; unmatched junction nucleotides: 10. CDR1 and CDR2 from the germline V gene are LNHDA and SQIVND (reference sequence). The CDR3 coding sequence is TGTGCCAGTAGGGTCGGCAGGGGGTCGCCCGGGGAGCTGTTTTTT. It encodes CASRVGRGSPGELFF.

The chain joins TRBV20-1 to TRBJ2-1, with 10 bases aligning to TRBD2. CDR1 is DFQATT, CDR2 SNEGSKA, per germline (reference sequence). There are 15 residues in the CDR3. Germline trimming cut 0 bases from V and 7 bases from J; bases unmatched to any gene: 6. The CDR3 spells CSARDQSGGANEQFF. DNA for the CDR3: TGCAGTGCTAGAGATCAAAGCGGGGGGGCGAATGAGCAGTTCTTC.